This T cell receptor beta chain appears in the sequencing data of a study of blood T cell repertoires in COVID-19. Study details: Collection of acute and convalescent COVID-19 samples took place in the United States, Italy and Spain. The cDNA or gDNA used as material had been derived from T cells, B-cell-depleted T cells, or PBMCs.

The V gene's germline CDR1 is SGHTA and CDR2 FQGTGA. V gave up 0 bases and J gave up 5 bases, with 10 bases separating them. This CDR3 contains 15 residues. Per the original data handling: Reference gene primers were amplified, and this amplification served to estimate nucleated cell counts. Libraries were prepared by immunoSEQ multiplex PCR; TCRdb keeps only in-frame clonotypes and omits some of them. V, J and clone size reflect that table, while D and trimming were determined from the DNA. The table records more than 95,000 clones, about 86% of them present only once. The TCR was taken from a man of 80 years or more with acute or convalescent COVID-19. Sequences were obtained from peripheral blood. The genes are TRBV7-3 and TRBJ2-2, with D possibly matching TRBD1 (6 bases). In nucleotides, the CDR3 is TGTGCCAGCAGCTTAACGATCACAGGGACCGGGGAGCTGTTTTTT. Amino acid sequence: CASSLTITGTGELFF.